The next 14 T cell receptor beta chains were all read from a single sample in a study of PD-1 blockade in classical Hodgkin lymphoma. The time point denotes: newly diagnosed, previously untreated cHL patient sample. Sequenced by immunoSEQ multiplex PCR; TCRdb stores in-frame clones only, minus some. The repertoire holds approximately 17,000 clones, 75% to 95% seen once, with 6.5% to 8.5% in the top ten. Sequenced material: peripheral blood mononuclear cells (PBMCs). The source is a human donor with classical Hodgkin lymphoma.

The V gene is TRBV27, the J gene TRBJ2-7; D unclear. Trimming removed 9 bases at V and 0 bases at J, with 21 bases between. CDR1 is MNHEY and CDR2 is SMNVEV in the germline V gene (reference sequence). The CDR3 consists of 16 residues. DNA of the CDR3: TGTGCCAGGCGACGCACACCATATTCCTCCTCCTACGAGCAGTACTTC. Translated, it gives CARRRTPYSSSYEQYF.

This rearrangement joins TRBV5-4 to TRBJ2-3; D perhaps matches TRBD2 (5 bases). The germline gives CDR1 SGHNT, CDR2 YYREEE (reference sequence). This CDR3 contains 15 residues. Deletions cut 3 bases from V and 6 bases from J, with 17 bases between. The CDR3: CASSSLEGSVDTQYF. The DNA of the CDR3 is TGTGCCAGCAGCTCCCTAGAGGGTAGCGTGGATACGCAGTATTTT.

The CDR3 coding sequence is TGTGCCAGCAGCGTAGGTGCGTCTGGGGCCAACGTCCTGACTTTC. It codes for CASSVGASGANVLTF. V is TRBV9 and J is TRBJ2-6; no firm D call. This CDR3 has 15 residues. Germline lookup yields CDR1 SGDLS and CDR2 YYNGEE. Trimming cost V 0 bases and J 1 base, with 5 bases left between them.

The count of this clone is one. The chain combines TRBV14 with TRBJ2-7; 9 bases are a match to TRBD2. Germline V lookup: CDR1 SGHDN, CDR2 FVKESK. The CDR3 extends over 15 amino acids. Losses at the gene ends were 5 bases for V and 0 bases for J; bases not matched to a gene: 5. In DNA, the CDR3 is TGTGCCAGCAGCTCCCGGACTAGCGACTCCTACGAGCAGTACTTC. It yields the protein CASSSRTSDSYEQYF.

The rearrangement uses TRBV5-6 and TRBJ2-5, with TRBD2 as a possible D gene (5 bases). The germline V and J ends were trimmed by 3 bases and 0 bases, with 12 bases remaining between them. The CDR3 covers 15 residues. Germline V gene data show CDR1 as SGHDT and CDR2 as YYEEEE. The CDR3 nucleotides read TGTGCCAGCAGCTCGAGGGTGGGGTACCAAGAGACCCAGTACTTC. It yields the protein CASSSRVGYQETQYF. Filled out from reference TRBV5-6 and TRBJ2-5, the complete variable domain reads DAGVTQSPTHLIKTRGQQVTLRCSPKSGHDTVSWYQQALGQGPQFIFQYYEEEERQRGNFPDRFSGHQFPNYSSELNVNALLLGDSALYLCASSSRVGYQETQYFGPGTRLLVL.

The V gene is TRBV5-1, the J gene TRBJ1-2; 7 nucleotides agree with TRBD1. The trim removed 0 bases at V and 8 bases at J, leaving 10 bases unmatched. Germline V CDR1 and CDR2: SGHRS, YFSETQ. The CDR3 consists of 15 residues. The CDR3 here is CASSLETTGTNGYTF. The CDR3 region has the DNA TGCGCCAGCAGCTTGGAGACGACAGGGACTAACGGCTACACCTTC. The complete variable domain, with remaining parts taken from reference TRBV5-1 and TRBJ1-2, reads KAGVTQTPRYLIKTRGQQVTLSCSPISGHRSVSWYQQTPGQGLQFLFEYFSETQRNKGNFPGRFSGRQFSNSRSEMNVSTLELGDSALYLCASSLETTGTNGYTFGSGTRLTVV.

The V call is TRBV25-1, the J call TRBJ2-5; possibly TRBD1 for D (5 bases). The V and J ends lost 6 bases and 2 bases respectively, with 7 bases between them. CDR3 length: 12 amino acids. CDR1 is MGHDK and CDR2 is SYGVNS in the germline V gene. CDR3 protein: CASRGQQETQYF. DNA of the CDR3: TGTGCCAGCAGAGGACAACAAGAGACCCAGTACTTC.

V usage is TRBV15 and J usage is TRBJ2-1, with 7 nucleotides matching TRBD2. Germline V gives CDR1 LNHNV, CDR2 YYDKDF (reference sequence). The CDR3 sequence is 15 residues long. V shed 1 base, J shed 4 bases, and the junction held 4 bases outside the gene matches. The CDR3 is CATSRVAGGYNEQFF. CDR3 nucleotides: TGTGCCACCAGCAGAGTAGCGGGTGGATACAATGAGCAGTTCTTC.

The V and J genes are TRBV4-2 and TRBJ2-7; a possible D gene is TRBD1 (6 bases). There are 17 residues in the CDR3. The germline V gene encodes CDR1 LGHNA and CDR2 YNFKEQ. V dropped 2 bases and J dropped 2 bases, with 19 bases sitting between them. The CDR3 reads CASSQPGTRGAPYEQYF. The CDR3 DNA sequence: TGTGCCAGCAGCCAACCCGGCACCAGGGGCGCCCCCTACGAGCAGTACTTC.

The rearrangement joins TRBV29-1 to TRBJ2-5; 9 nucleotides agree with TRBD1. The ends lost 5 bases at V and 4 bases at J; junction bases unmatched: 8. CDR1 SQVTM and CDR2 ANQGSEA come from the germline V gene. This CDR3 is 14 amino acids long. The CDR3 protein is CSVRDRAGGETQYF. CDR3 nucleotide sequence: TGCAGCGTTAGGGACAGGGCTGGGGGAGAGACCCAGTACTTC. Full variable domain (missing parts from reference TRBV29-1 and TRBJ2-5): SAVISQKPSRDICQRGTSLTIQCQVDSQVTMMFWYRQQPGQSLTLIATANQGSEATYESGFVIDKFPISRPNLTFSTLTVSNMSPEDSSIYLCSVRDRAGGETQYFGPGTRLLVL.

The rearrangement uses TRBV28 and TRBJ2-2, with D hard to call. This CDR3 region has 16 residues. The germline V gene encodes CDR1 MDHEN and CDR2 SYDVKM. Trimming pared 6 bases from V and 4 bases from J, leaving 18 bases between. For the CDR3, the DNA is TGTGCCAGCAGCTTGTGGGGAAGGGTAGGCACCGGGGAGCTGTTTTTT. It codes for CASSLWGRVGTGELFF.

The chain links TRBV7-2 to TRBJ2-1, with D possibly matching TRBD2 (6 bases). In germline, CDR1 is SGHTA, CDR2 FQGNSA. This CDR3 spans 15 amino acids. Trimming stripped 5 bases from V and 5 bases from J, with 16 bases between. CDR3 in amino acids: CASSPPGTSNNEQFF. The CDR3 nucleotides are TGTGCCAGCAGCCCCCCCGGGACTTCCAACAATGAGCAGTTCTTC.

J is TRBJ1-2 and V is TRBV19; the D gene is possibly TRBD1 (6 bases). The CDR3 spans 13 residues. The ends were cut back, 6 bases at V and 8 bases at J, with 16 bases in the middle. Germline values: CDR1 LNHDA, CDR2 SQIVND (reference sequence). The CDR3, as DNA: TGTGCCAGTAGCCCTTTCGGGGGCGGCGGCTACACCTTC. This codes for CASSPFGGGGYTF.

Details on this clone: One end of the junction fails to match germline, which may point to a read error. The chain joins TRBV11-2 to TRBJ2-2, with D unclear. Germline values: CDR1 SGHAT, CDR2 FQNNGV. The CDR3 is 12 amino acids. This CDR3 reads CASSTSSGELFF. DNA for the CDR3: TGTGCCAGCAGCACCTCGTCCGGAGAGCTGTTTTTT.